One sample yielded the 25 T cell receptor beta chains listed below, sequenced in a study of early T cells in non-severe SARS-CoV-2 infection. MiXCR, run by TCRdb on the 5' RACE reads, gives a single entry per CDR3 protein. The repertoire has fewer than 85,000 distinct CDR3 sequences, 13% of them found once; the top ten carry about 6.1%. Material: whole blood. Receptors were obtained from an adult who was a healthcare worker with PCR-confirmed SARS-CoV-2 infection or an uninfected control (not recorded which).

V usage is TRBV7-2 and J usage is TRBJ2-1; no clear D gene. The germline CDR1 and CDR2 sequences are SGHTA and FQGNSA. The CDR3 sequence is 12 residues long. Trimming took 5 bases from V and 9 from J, leaving 11 bases between them. The CDR3 nucleotides are TGTGCCAGCAGCGGACGATGGGGTGAGCAGTTCTTC. This sequence encodes CASSGRWGEQFF. The full variable domain, its missing parts supplied by reference TRBV7-2 and TRBJ2-1, is GAGVSQSPSNKVTEKGKDVELRCDPISGHTALYWYRQSLGQGLEFLIYFQGNSAPDKSGLPSDRFSAERTGGSVSTLTIQRTQQEDSAVYLCASSGRWGEQFFGPGTRLTVL.

This clonotype was seen only a few times. The chain has TRBV20-1 and TRBJ2-3; D call uncertain. Germline loops: CDR1 DFQATT, CDR2 SNEGSKA (reference sequence). There are 15 residues in the CDR3. V shed 8 bases and J shed 1 base, with 19 bases lying between them. Here the CDR3 reads CSRVSVDGGTDTQYF. Written as DNA, the CDR3 is TGCAGTAGGGTCTCGGTGGACGGTGGCACAGATACGCAGTATTTT.

This clonotype came up many times. This chain connects TRBV11-3 to TRBJ2-7, with D maybe TRBD1 (5 bases). Germline CDR1 and CDR2: SGHNT and YENEEA. V shed 1 base and J shed 5 bases, with 15 bases lying between them. This CDR3 is built from 15 residues. The CDR3 bases are TGTGCCAGCAGCTTAGGAAGCAGGGCGGTCCACGAGCAGTACTTC. Protein sequence: CASSLGSRAVHEQYF.

The chain has TRBV6-6 and TRBJ2-1; TRBD2 might be the D (6 bases). This CDR3 region has 14 residues. Germline V gene sequence: CDR1 MNHNY, CDR2 SVGAGI (reference sequence). Trimming took 7 bases from V and 4 from J, leaving 14 bases between them. CDR3 residues: CASTGGIEYNEQFF. CDR3 DNA: TGTGCCAGCACGGGCGGGATAGAGTACAATGAGCAGTTCTTC.

This chain links TRBV11-2 with TRBJ2-7, with 8 bases lining up with TRBD2. The germline gives CDR1 SGHAT, CDR2 FQNNGV. V lost 5 bases and J lost 0; bases outside the gene matches: 9. The CDR3 extends over 16 amino acids. The CDR3 nucleotides are TGTGCCAGCAGCCGGGGGGGGCTCCAACACTCCTACGAGCAGTACTTC. It codes for CASSRGGLQHSYEQYF.

The V gene is TRBV20-1, the J gene TRBJ2-4; TRBD1 agrees at 8 bases. This CDR3 has 15 residues. Germline V gives CDR1 DFQATT, CDR2 SNEGSKA (reference sequence). The trim removed 5 bases at V and 0 bases at J, leaving 6 bases unmatched. DNA of the CDR3: TGCAGTGCTTCAGGGGGCAGTTTAGCCAAAAACATTCAGTACTTC. Its translation: CSASGGSLAKNIQYF.

V gene TRBV3-1 combines with J gene TRBJ2-5, with D possibly TRBD2 on 7 matching bases. Germline V gene lookup returns CDR1 LGHDT and CDR2 YNNKEL (reference sequence). V lost 0 bases and J 6 bases, leaving 14 bases between the germline ends. CDR3 size: 15 residues. CDR3 nucleotide sequence: TGTGCCAGCAGCCAAGATACTACGGGGGGCAAGACCCAGTACTTC. This translates into CASSQDTTGGKTQYF.

Of note for this clonotype: Given a much more abundant clone one base away, this may be a read error. V is TRBV7-7 and J is TRBJ2-2; D is perhaps TRBD2 (6 bases). The V gene's germline CDR1 is SSHAT and CDR2 FNYEAQ (reference sequence). CDR3 size: 14 residues. CDR3 sequence (DNA): TGTGCTAGCAGCTCCACCGCGGGGACCGGGGAGCTGTTTTTT. This encodes CASSSTAGTGELFF. Full variable domain (rest looked up from reference TRBV7-7 and TRBJ2-2): GAGVSQSPRYKVTKRGQDVTLRCDPISSHATLYWYQQALGQGPEFLTYFNYEAQPDKSGLPSDRFSAERPEGSISTLTIQRTEQRDSAMYRCASSSTAGTGELFFGEGSRLTVL.

This clonotype was counted between two and nine times. This chain uses TRBV7-8 with TRBJ1-3, with D unclear. The ends were cut back, 5 bases at V and 0 bases at J, with 14 bases in the middle. The CDR3 covers 16 residues. Germline V gene sequence: CDR1 SGHVS, CDR2 FQNEAQ. The CDR3 nucleotides read TGTGCCAGCAGCCCCAGACCGACGTACTCTGGAAACACCATATATTTT. It codes for CASSPRPTYSGNTIYF. The entire variable domain, with the rest obtained from reference TRBV7-8 and TRBJ1-3, is as follows: GAGVSQSPRYKVAKRGQDVALRCDPISGHVSLFWYQQALGQGPEFLTYFQNEAQLDKSGLPSDRFFAERPEGSVSTLKIQRTQQEDSAVYLCASSPRPTYSGNTIYFGEGSWLTVV.

The V call is TRBV19, the J call TRBJ1-5, with a possible D match to TRBD1 (6 bases). Per the germline V gene, CDR1 is LNHDA and CDR2 is SQIVND (reference sequence). The CDR3 is made up of 14 amino acids. V was trimmed by 3 bases and J by 6 bases, leaving 12 bases between them. CDR3 protein: CASSISGTTQPQHF. The DNA for the CDR3 is TGTGCCAGTAGTATTTCCGGGACAACTCAGCCCCAGCATTTT.

The table lists this clonotype with a few counts. The J gene is TRBJ1-2, the V gene TRBV5-1; 7 bases are a match to TRBD1. Trimming at V came to 4 bases and at J to 4 bases, leaving 10 bases not matched to a gene. The length of the CDR3 is 15 residues. Germline CDR1 is SGHRS and CDR2 is YFSETQ. In DNA, the CDR3 is TGCGCCAGCAGCGGAGGCACCGGGACAGCCTATGGCTACACCTTC. This translates into CASSGGTGTAYGYTF.

This clonotype was observed a handful of times. This sequence joins TRBV29-1 and TRBJ2-1, with TRBD1 as a possible D gene (6 bases). CDR3 length: 12 amino acids. Trimming took off 6 bases at V and 7 bases at J, with 13 bases between the two ends. CDR1 and CDR2 (germline): SQVTM, ANQGSEA. The CDR3 region is CSVIARGNEQFF. CDR3 nucleotide sequence: TGCAGCGTGATCGCTAGGGGGAATGAGCAGTTCTTC.

This clonotype was seen ten or more times. The chain combines TRBV9 with TRBJ2-7, with 10 bases matching TRBD2. The CDR3 consists of 15 residues. The germline V gene has CDR1 SGDLS and CDR2 YYNGEE. With 3 bases clipped from V and 3 bases from J, the junction kept 6 bases outside the gene matches. CDR3 loop: CASSAQLAGNYEQYF. The CDR3 DNA follows: TGTGCCAGCAGCGCGCAACTAGCGGGGAACTACGAGCAGTACTTC.

This clonotype occurred many times. The chain links TRBV5-4 to TRBJ2-2; TRBD2 is a possible D gene (6 bases). The germline CDR1 and CDR2 sequences are SGHNT and YYREEE (reference sequence). Trimming pared 0 bases from V and 6 bases from J, leaving 9 bases between. This CDR3 is 14 amino acids long. The CDR3 loop is CASSLAAGSGELFF. Written as DNA, the CDR3 is TGTGCCAGCAGCTTGGCGGCGGGGTCCGGGGAGCTGTTTTTT.

This clonotype was picked up many times. This chain joins TRBV2 and TRBJ2-3; 7 bases are a match to TRBD2. CDR1 is SNHLY and CDR2 is FYNNEI in the germline V gene. The CDR3 spans 14 residues. Trimming at V came to 6 bases and at J to 2 bases, leaving 5 bases not matched to a gene. CDR3 sequence reads: CASRDWDYTDTQYF. As DNA, the CDR3 is TGTGCCAGCAGAGACTGGGACTACACAGATACGCAGTATTTT.

This clonotype has a count of ten or more. The rearrangement joins TRBV6-2 or TRBV6-3 to TRBJ2-7; D gene unclear. This CDR3 comprises 12 residues. Germline V gene lookup returns CDR1 MNHEY and CDR2 SVGEGT. V lost 5 bases to trimming and J lost 2 bases, with 7 bases between them. The CDR3 reads CASSGRAYEQYF. CDR3 bases: TGTGCCAGCAGTGGACGGGCCTACGAGCAGTACTTC.

The chain is built from TRBV18 and TRBJ1-1; no definite D call. The CDR3 runs to 13 residues. With 3 bases removed from V and 1 base from J, the gap between germline ends came to 6 bases. The germline CDR1 and CDR2 sequences are KGHSH and LQKENI. As DNA, the CDR3 is TGTGCCAGCTCACCGAACGGGAACACTGAAGCTTTCTTT. Protein sequence: CASSPNGNTEAFF.

This clonotype was seen repeatedly, ten times or more. The chain uses TRBV7-9 and TRBJ2-3; no reliable D call. V was trimmed by 1 base and J by 4 bases, leaving 6 bases between them. This CDR3 has 13 amino acids. CDR1 and CDR2 from the germline V gene are SEHNR and FQNEAQ (reference sequence). The CDR3 region is CASSLGSADTQYF. CDR3 in DNA: TGTGCCAGCAGCTTAGGGAGTGCAGATACGCAGTATTTT. Full variable domain (missing parts from reference TRBV7-9 and TRBJ2-3): DTGVSQNPRHKITKRGQNVTFRCDPISEHNRLYWYRQTLGQGPEFLTYFQNEAQLEKSRLLSDRFSAERPKGSFSTLEIQRTEQGDSAMYLCASSLGSADTQYFGPGTRLTVL.

This chain connects TRBV19 to TRBJ1-2; D ambiguous. Germline V CDR1 and CDR2: LNHDA, SQIVND (reference sequence). The V end was cut by 5 bases, the J end by 4 bases, with 11 bases between. The CDR3 runs 13 residues. The CDR3 nucleotides are TGTGCCAGTAGTGTTGGACTGTCCTATGGCTACACCTTC. Protein: CASSVGLSYGYTF.

This clonotype was seen many times. The CDR3 nucleotides are TGTGCCAGTAGTGACCAGGGGGCCCCGTCCTACGAGCAGTACTTC. This codes for CASSDQGAPSYEQYF. The chain employs TRBV19 and TRBJ2-7; TRBD1 matches 8 bases. This CDR3 spans 15 amino acids. J gave up 1 base and V 5 bases, and 7 bases lay outside the gene matches. Germline CDR1 reads LNHDA; CDR2 reads SQIVND (reference sequence).

The chain is built from TRBV9 and TRBJ2-1, with 11 bases that match TRBD1. After removal of 2 bases from V and 0 bases from J, the junction contained 10 bases not matched to a gene. Germline V gene data show CDR1 as SGDLS and CDR2 as YYNGEE. The CDR3 spans 19 residues. The CDR3 bases are TGTGCCAGCAGCGTCGGAGGACAGGGGGCTGGGAGCTCCTACAATGAGCAGTTCTTC. Residues: CASSVGGQGAGSSYNEQFF.

This clonotype was seen a handful of times. The chain links TRBV3-1 to TRBJ1-3; weak D call: TRBD1 (6 bases). Germline assignment: CDR1 LGHDT and CDR2 YNNKEL (reference sequence). V was clipped by 0 bases and J by 3 bases, with 6 bases between them. The CDR3 contains 14 residues. The CDR3 nucleotides read TGTGCCAGCAGCCAAGACAGGGGTGGAAACACCATATATTTT. It translates to CASSQDRGGNTIYF.

This clonotype was observed a handful of times. The rearrangement uses TRBV7-3 and TRBJ1-2, with D possibly TRBD1 on 6 matching bases. CDR1 SGHTA and CDR2 FQGTGA come from the germline V gene. V was pared by 5 bases and J by 6 bases, with 13 bases between. The CDR3 length is 13 residues. The CDR3 sequence is CASSRIAGDGYTF. The CDR3 DNA follows: TGTGCCAGCAGCCGAATTGCAGGGGATGGCTACACCTTC.

This clonotype has ten or more counts. This rearrangement joins TRBV12-3 or TRBV12-4 to TRBJ1-2, with TRBD1 identical over 9 bases. The CDR3 extends over 17 amino acids. The trim removed 3 bases at V and 7 bases at J, leaving 15 bases unmatched. In DNA form, the CDR3 reads TGTGCCAGCAGTTTGTACAAGTCCGGGGACAGGGAAGGTGGCTACACCTTC. Encoded protein: CASSLYKSGDREGGYTF.

About this clonotype: Possible read error: a much larger clone is one base away. The chain links TRBV7-6 to TRBJ1-1; tentative D call: TRBD1 (6 bases). The CDR3 covers 12 residues. V lost 3 bases to trimming and J lost 9 bases, with 11 bases between them. Germline V lookup: CDR1 SGHVS, CDR2 FNYEAQ. In nucleotides, the CDR3 is TGTGCCAGCAGCTTGCTAGGGGGGAAAGCTTTCTTT. Its translation is CASSLLGGKAFF. The full variable domain, in which reference TRBV7-6 and TRBJ1-1 provide the parts outside the CDR3, is GAGVSQSPRYKVTKRGQDVALRCDPISGHVSLYWYRQALGQGPEFLTYFNYEAQQDKSGLPNDRFSAERPEGSISTLTIQRTEQRDSAMYRCASSLLGGKAFFGQGTRLTVV.